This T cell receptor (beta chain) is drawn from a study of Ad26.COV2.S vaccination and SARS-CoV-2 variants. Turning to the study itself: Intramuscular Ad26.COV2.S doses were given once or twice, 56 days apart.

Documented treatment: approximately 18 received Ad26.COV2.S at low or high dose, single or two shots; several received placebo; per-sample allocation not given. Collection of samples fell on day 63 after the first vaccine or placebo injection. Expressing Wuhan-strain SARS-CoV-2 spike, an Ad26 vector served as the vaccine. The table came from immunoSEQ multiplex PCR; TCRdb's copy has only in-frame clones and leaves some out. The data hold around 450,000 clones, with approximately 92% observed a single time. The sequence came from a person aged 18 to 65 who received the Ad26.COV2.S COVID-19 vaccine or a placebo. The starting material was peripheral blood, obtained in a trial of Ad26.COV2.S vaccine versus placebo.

CDR3 sequence: CASSQLGFGGVPYEQYF. The CDR3 DNA reads as TGCGCCAGCAGCCAGCTGGGGTTTGGGGGGGTGCCCTACGAGCAGTACTTC. The chain links TRBV4-3 to TRBJ2-7; 7 bases are shared with TRBD2. The CDR3 contains 17 residues. Losses at the gene ends were 3 bases for V and 2 bases for J; bases not matched to a gene: 13. The germline V gene has CDR1 LGHNA and CDR2 YSLEER.